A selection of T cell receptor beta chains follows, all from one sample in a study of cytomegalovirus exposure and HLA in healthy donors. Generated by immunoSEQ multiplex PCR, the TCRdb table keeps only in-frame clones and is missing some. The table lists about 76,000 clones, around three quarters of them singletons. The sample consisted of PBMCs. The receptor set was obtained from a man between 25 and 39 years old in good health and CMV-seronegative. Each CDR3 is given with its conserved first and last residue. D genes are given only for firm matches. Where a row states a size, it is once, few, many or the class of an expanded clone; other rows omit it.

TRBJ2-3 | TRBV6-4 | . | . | CASREMASTDTQYF | TGTGCCAGCAGAGAAATGGCTAGCACAGATACGCAGTATTTT
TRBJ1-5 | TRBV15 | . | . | CATSPRGNSNQPQHF | TGTGCCACCAGCCCCCGGGGTAATAGCAATCAGCCCCAGCATTTT
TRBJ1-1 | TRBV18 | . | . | CASSPYGDTEAFF | TGTGCCAGCTCACCATACGGGGACACTGAAGCTTTCTTT
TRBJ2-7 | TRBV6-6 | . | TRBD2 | CASSSGGGVGEQYF | TGTGCCAGCAGTTCCGGGGGGGGCGTGGGTGAGCAGTACTTC
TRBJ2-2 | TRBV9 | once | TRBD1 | CASRQGTNTGELFF | TGTGCCAGCAGACAGGGGACCAACACCGGGGAGCTGTTTTTT
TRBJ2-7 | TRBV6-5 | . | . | CASSGTGMGYEQYF | TGTGCCAGCAGTGGCACAGGGATGGGCTACGAGCAGTACTTC
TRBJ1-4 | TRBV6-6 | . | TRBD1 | CASILQGAGEKLFF | TGTGCCAGCATCTTACAGGGGGCGGGTGAAAAACTGTTTTTT
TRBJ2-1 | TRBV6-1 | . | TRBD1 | CASSDQGTVNYNEQFF | TGTGCCAGCAGTGACCAAGGGACAGTCAACTACAATGAGCAGTTCTTC
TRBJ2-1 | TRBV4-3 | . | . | CASSQEINNEQFF | TGCGCCAGCAGCCAAGAAATAAACAATGAGCAGTTCTTC
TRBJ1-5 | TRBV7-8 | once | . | CASSPGGGQPQHF | TGTGCCAGCAGCCCGGGGGGCGGGCAGCCCCAGCATTTT
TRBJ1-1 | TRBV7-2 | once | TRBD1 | CASSPDRVNTEAFF | TGTGCCAGCAGCCCCGACAGGGTGAACACTGAAGCTTTCTTT
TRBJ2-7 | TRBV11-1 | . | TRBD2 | CASSRGLAGEQYF | TGTGCCAGCAGCCGAGGACTAGCGGGGGAGCAGTACTTC
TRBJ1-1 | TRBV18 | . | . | CASSPIQGTEAFF | TGTGCCAGCTCCCCTATACAGGGCACTGAAGCTTTCTTT
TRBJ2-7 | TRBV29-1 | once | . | CSVAPGNSYEQYF | TGCAGCGTTGCTCCAGGGAATTCCTACGAGCAGTACTTC
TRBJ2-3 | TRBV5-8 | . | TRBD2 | CASSLDWTSGRAGEQYF | TGTGCCAGCAGCTTGGACTGGACTAGCGGGAGGGCCGGGGAGCAGTATTTT
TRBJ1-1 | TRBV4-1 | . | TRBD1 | CASSQGGGQGAKTEAFF | TGCGCCAGCAGCCAAGGAGGGGGACAGGGGGCGAAGACTGAAGCTTTCTTT
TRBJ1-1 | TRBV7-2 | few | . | CASSSTGFSGTEAFF | TGTGCCAGCAGCTCAACAGGGTTTAGTGGCACTGAAGCTTTCTTT
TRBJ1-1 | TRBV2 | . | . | CASSELGQRGREAFF | TGTGCCAGCAGTGAACTAGGACAGCGAGGGAGAGAAGCTTTCTTT